These 27 T cell receptor beta chains originate from one sample sequenced in a study of blood T cell repertoires in COVID-19. TCRdb's copy holds only in-frame clones and misses some; the assay was immunoSEQ multiplex PCR. The sample lists approximately 330,000 clones; around 91% were seen once. The sequenced material came from peripheral blood. These receptors all stem from a woman between 40 and 50 years old with COVID-19, enrolled during active disease.

V gene TRBV4-1 combines with J gene TRBJ2-6; possibly TRBD1 for D (5 bases). CDR3 length: 19 residues. From germline, CDR1 is MGHRA and CDR2 YSYEKL. V lost 0 bases, J lost 0 bases, and 15 bases lay in between. The CDR3 sequence is CASSQDYGAALSGANVLTF. CDR3 nucleotides: TGCGCCAGCAGCCAAGATTATGGGGCAGCCCTCTCTGGGGCCAACGTCCTGACTTTC.

The chain employs TRBV6-6 and TRBJ1-2; 11 bases align to TRBD1. CDR3 size: 15 residues. Trimming took 9 bases from V and 3 from J; bases not matched to a gene: 9. Looked up from germline, CDR1 is MNHNY and CDR2 is SVGAGI (reference sequence). This chain's CDR3 is CASRTGGSLDYGYTF. The CDR3 DNA reads TGTGCCAGTCGGACAGGGGGCTCCCTTGACTATGGCTACACCTTC.

This chain connects TRBV4-3 to TRBJ2-1; 11 nucleotides align to TRBD1. The CDR3 consists of 17 residues. V lost 3 bases, J lost 4 bases, and 8 bases stayed unmatched. Per the germline V gene, CDR1 is LGHNA and CDR2 is YSLEER. CDR3: CASSQDRGRPDYNEQFF. In DNA form, the CDR3 reads TGCGCCAGCAGCCAGGACAGGGGGCGGCCGGATTACAATGAGCAGTTCTTC.

The chain couples TRBV28 to TRBJ1-6, with 8 bases lining up with TRBD1. The CDR3 consists of 16 residues. V gave up 5 bases and J gave up 7 bases; unmatched junction bases: 10. Looked up from germline, CDR1 is MDHEN and CDR2 is SYDVKM. CDR3 amino acids: CASSTRQGLPNSPLHF. As DNA, the CDR3 is TGTGCCAGCAGTACCAGACAGGGGCTGCCCAATTCACCCCTCCACTTT.

The chain links TRBV13 to TRBJ2-3, with TRBD1 as a possible D gene (6 bases). This CDR3 region has 18 residues. The V gene lost 0 bases and the J gene lost 2 bases, with 18 bases spanning the gap. CDR1 and CDR2 from the germline V gene are PRHDT and FYEKMQ (reference sequence). The CDR3 nucleotides read TGTGCCAGCAGCTTAGGGCACAGGGTAGGAGCTCACACAGATACGCAGTATTTT. Translating gives CASSLGHRVGAHTDTQYF. Looking up the rest from reference TRBV13 and TRBJ2-3 gives the full variable domain: AAGVIQSPRHLIKEKRETATLKCYPIPRHDTVYWYQQGPGQDPQFLISFYEKMQSDKGSIPDRFSAQQFSDYHSELNMSSLELGDSALYFCASSLGHRVGAHTDTQYFGPGTRLTVL.

J is TRBJ1-4 and V is TRBV7-2; TRBD1 aligns across 7 bases. Germline CDR1 and CDR2: SGHTA and FQGNSA. V trimming: 1 base; J trimming: 8 bases; junction bases outside the gene matches: 13. There are 17 residues in the CDR3. The CDR3 region is CASSLEPHTGVGEKLFF. In nucleotides, the CDR3 is TGTGCCAGCAGCTTAGAACCTCACACAGGGGTGGGAGAAAAACTGTTTTTT.

The chain combines TRBV7-8 with TRBJ1-5; 7 bases fit TRBD1. The CDR3 runs 19 residues. V was pared by 1 base and J by 0 bases, with 12 bases of the junction left unmatched. Germline CDR1 and CDR2: SGHVS and FQNEAQ. In DNA form, the CDR3 reads TGTGCCAGCAGCTTAGATCGGTGGCAGGGGGGACGTAGCAATCAGCCCCAGCATTTT. It yields the protein CASSLDRWQGGRSNQPQHF.

The V gene is TRBV19, the J gene TRBJ1-5, with 12 bases identical to TRBD1. CDR1 and CDR2 from the germline V gene are LNHDA and SQIVND (reference sequence). The CDR3 has 15 amino acids. With 6 bases clipped from V and 6 bases from J, the junction kept 6 bases outside the gene matches. The CDR3, as DNA: TGTGCCAGTAGGACCGGGACAGGGGGCCGTCAGCCCCAGCATTTT. As protein: CASRTGTGGRQPQHF.

As concerns this clone: One end of the junction fails to match germline, which may point to a read error. The CDR3 region is CASSYSYAGYTLDF. The CDR3 coding sequence is TGTGCCAGCAGTTACTCGTACGCAGGTTATACGTTGGACTTC. V usage is TRBV6-5 and J usage is TRBJ2-7; unclear D gene. Germline CDR1 reads MNHEY; CDR2 reads SVGAGI. The CDR3 length is 14 residues.

The chain has TRBV29-1 and TRBJ1-1; 9 bases align to TRBD1. V lost 6 bases to trimming and J lost 5 bases; unmatched junction nucleotides: 7. The CDR3 covers 13 residues. From germline, CDR1 is SQVTM and CDR2 ANQGSEA. CDR3 loop: CSVLQGAQTEAFF. The DNA for the CDR3 is TGCAGCGTGCTACAGGGGGCGCAAACTGAAGCTTTCTTT.

This clone was detected many times. The rearrangement uses TRBV7-8 and TRBJ1-1; the D gene is possibly TRBD1 (6 bases). Germline loops: CDR1 SGHVS, CDR2 FQNEAQ. This CDR3 has 13 amino acids. The V gene lost 3 bases and the J gene lost 5 bases, with 10 bases spanning the gap. Here the CDR3 DNA reads TGTGCCAGCAGCTTCGAGGGGGGGACTGAAGCTTTCTTT. Protein sequence: CASSFEGGTEAFF. Full variable domain (rest looked up from reference TRBV7-8 and TRBJ1-1): GAGVSQSPRYKVAKRGQDVALRCDPISGHVSLFWYQQALGQGPEFLTYFQNEAQLDKSGLPSDRFFAERPEGSVSTLKIQRTQQEDSAVYLCASSFEGGTEAFFGQGTRLTVV.

The rearrangement joins TRBV28 to TRBJ1-1, with D uncertain. CDR3 length equals 14 residues. The germline CDR1 and CDR2 sequences are MDHEN and SYDVKM. The V gene lost 8 bases and the J gene lost 6 bases, with 19 bases spanning the gap. CDR3 in DNA: TGTGCCAGCTCCCTGCCACAGCCCCAACCTGAAGCTTTCTTT. This codes for CASSLPQPQPEAFF.

The chain combines TRBV2 with TRBJ1-2; D is unresolved. The V gene's germline CDR1 is SNHLY and CDR2 FYNNEI. This CDR3 has 12 residues. V lost 5 bases and J 7 bases, leaving 11 bases between the germline ends. The CDR3 region is CASSPSAGGYTF. CDR3 in DNA: TGTGCCAGCAGTCCATCAGCGGGTGGCTACACCTTC.

This clone was seen a handful of times. The genes are TRBV7-9 and TRBJ2-7, with a possible D match to TRBD2 (6 bases). V gave up 5 bases and J gave up 3 bases, with 17 bases separating them. Germline-derived CDR1 and CDR2 are SEHNR and FQNEAQ (reference sequence). The CDR3 is 15 amino acids. The DNA of the CDR3 is TGTGCCAGCAGCCTAGACGGGAGCGGCCTCTACGAGCAGTACTTC. It translates to CASSLDGSGLYEQYF. The full variable domain, completed using reference TRBV7-9 and TRBJ2-7, is DTGVSQNPRHKITKRGQNVTFRCDPISEHNRLYWYRQTLGQGPEFLTYFQNEAQLEKSRLLSDRFSAERPKGSFSTLEIQRTEQGDSAMYLCASSLDGSGLYEQYFGPGTRLTVT.

The rearrangement uses TRBV28 and TRBJ1-2; D gene unclear. From germline, CDR1 is MDHEN and CDR2 SYDVKM. Trimming took 7 bases from V and 8 from J, leaving 20 bases between them. The CDR3 is 14 residues long. Here the CDR3 DNA reads TGTGCCAGCACCTATCAGCCCGGACTTTTCGGCTACACCTTC. Translated, it gives CASTYQPGLFGYTF.

The chain joins TRBV5-1 to TRBJ1-1; TRBD1 agrees at 11 bases. V trimming: 0 bases; J trimming: 4 bases; junction bases outside the gene matches: 2. CDR1 is SGHRS and CDR2 is YFSETQ in the germline V gene. CDR3 length: 15 residues. Written as DNA, the CDR3 is TGCGCCAGCAGCTTGGGGACAGGGGGCCTCACTGAAGCTTTCTTT. Translated, it gives CASSLGTGGLTEAFF. The whole variable domain, remainder taken from reference TRBV5-1 and TRBJ1-1, is KAGVTQTPRYLIKTRGQQVTLSCSPISGHRSVSWYQQTPGQGLQFLFEYFSETQRNKGNFPGRFSGRQFSNSRSEMNVSTLELGDSALYLCASSLGTGGLTEAFFGQGTRLTVV.

The V and J genes are TRBV19 and TRBJ1-2, with 7 bases fitting TRBD1. V lost 4 bases to trimming and J lost 4 bases; unmatched junction nucleotides: 9. CDR1 and CDR2 (germline): LNHDA, SQIVND (reference sequence). The CDR3 extends over 15 amino acids. CDR3 amino acids: CASSKMTGHFYGYTF. As DNA, the CDR3 is TGTGCCAGTAGTAAAATGACAGGGCACTTCTATGGCTACACCTTC.

The count of this clone is one. The gene calls are TRBV9 and TRBJ2-3; 12 bases are a match to TRBD2. Germline trimming cut 0 bases from V and 6 bases from J; bases unmatched to any gene: 11. This CDR3 comprises 18 residues. Germline CDR1 reads SGDLS; CDR2 reads YYNGEE. This chain's CDR3 is CASSVEPSSGGALDTQYF. CDR3 in DNA: TGTGCCAGCAGCGTAGAACCGTCTAGCGGGGGGGCACTGGATACGCAGTATTTT. The variable domain in full, completed from reference TRBV9 and TRBJ2-3, reads DSGVTQTPKHLITATGQRVTLRCSPRSGDLSVYWYQQSLDQGLQFLIQYYNGEERAKGNILERFSAQQFPDLHSELNLSSLELGDSALYFCASSVEPSSGGALDTQYFGPGTRLTVL.

The gene calls are TRBV15 and TRBJ1-4; D remains ambiguous. Trimming removed 0 bases at V and 1 base at J, with 9 bases between. The V gene's germline CDR1 is LNHNV and CDR2 YYDKDF (reference sequence). The CDR3 covers 16 residues. CDR3 sequence: CATSRDLAGTNEKLFF. The CDR3 DNA sequence: TGTGCCACCAGCAGAGATCTTGCGGGAACTAATGAAAAACTGTTTTTT. The full variable domain, in which reference TRBV15 and TRBJ1-4 provide the parts outside the CDR3, is DAMVIQNPRYQVTQFGKPVTLSCSQTLNHNVMYWYQQKSSQAPKLLFHYYDKDFNNEADTPDNFQSRRPNTSFCFLDIRSPGLGDTAMYLCATSRDLAGTNEKLFFGSGTQLSVL.

This chain joins TRBV19 and TRBJ2-1; D is unclear. This CDR3 comprises 16 residues. From germline, CDR1 is LNHDA and CDR2 SQIVND (reference sequence). With 3 bases removed from V and 8 bases from J, the gap between germline ends came to 20 bases. This CDR3 is CASSIQRMAVGDEQFF. The CDR3 DNA is TGTGCCAGTAGTATTCAGAGGATGGCCGTAGGTGATGAGCAGTTCTTC.

The chain is built from TRBV6-2 or TRBV6-3 and TRBJ2-1; D gene unclear. The V end was cut by 6 bases, the J end by 6 bases, with 12 bases between. CDR1 is MNHEY and CDR2 is SVGEGT in the germline V gene. This CDR3 contains 13 residues. This chain's CDR3 is CASRPTPGNEQFF. CDR3 DNA sequence: TGTGCCAGCAGGCCTACCCCCGGCAATGAGCAGTTCTTC.

V and J are TRBV2 and TRBJ2-1; no clear D. CDR1 is SNHLY and CDR2 is FYNNEI in the germline V gene. This CDR3 has 15 amino acids. V dropped 1 base and J dropped 4 bases, with 11 bases sitting between them. CDR3 nucleotides: TGTGCCAGCAGTGAAGGGCGGTTACCTTACAATGAGCAGTTCTTC. It yields the protein CASSEGRLPYNEQFF. Full variable domain (missing parts from reference TRBV2 and TRBJ2-1): EPEVTQTPSHQVTQMGQEVILRCVPISNHLYFYWYRQILGQKVEFLVSFYNNEISEKSEIFDDQFSVERPDGSNFTLKIRSTKLEDSAMYFCASSEGRLPYNEQFFGPGTRLTVL.

The chain couples TRBV7-2 to TRBJ2-1; 13 bases line up with TRBD2. Trimming cost V 3 bases and J 7 bases; bases outside gene matches: 6. Germline V CDR1 and CDR2: SGHTA, FQGNSA. This CDR3 has 16 amino acids. The CDR3 protein is CASSFEGTSGENEQFF. Here the CDR3 DNA reads TGTGCCAGCAGCTTTGAGGGGACTAGCGGGGAGAATGAGCAGTTCTTC.

A few counts support this clone. CDR3 in DNA: TGTGCCAGCAGTTCGAGAGCCATCAATAGCGGGAGGATTCACGAGCAGTACTTC. Amino acids: CASSSRAINSGRIHEQYF. This chain connects TRBV27 to TRBJ2-7; 10 positions agree with TRBD2. This CDR3 region has 18 residues. Per the germline V gene, CDR1 is MNHEY and CDR2 is SMNVEV (reference sequence). V dropped 4 bases and J dropped 5; count of bases not matched to a gene: 17.

The genes are TRBV18 and TRBJ1-2; 12 bases line up with TRBD1. The CDR3 consists of 15 residues. Germline V gene lookup returns CDR1 KGHSH and CDR2 LQKENI. V was pared by 0 bases and J by 7 bases, with 3 bases of the junction left unmatched. This chain's CDR3 is CASSPPGTGGFGYTF. CDR3 nucleotides: TGTGCCAGCTCACCACCCGGGACAGGGGGCTTTGGCTACACCTTC.

The CDR3 protein is CSAGGLNTEAFF. CDR3 DNA: TGCAGCGCGGGCGGACTTAACACTGAAGCTTTCTTT. This chain uses TRBV29-1 with TRBJ1-1; no clear D gene. The V end lost 7 bases, the J end lost 2 bases, and 11 bases lay between the germline ends. Germline CDR1 SQVTM, CDR2 ANQGSEA. This CDR3 has 12 amino acids. Using reference TRBV29-1 and TRBJ1-1 for the parts outside the CDR3, the full variable domain is SAVISQKPSRDICQRGTSLTIQCQVDSQVTMMFWYRQQPGQSLTLIATANQGSEATYESGFVIDKFPISRPNLTFSTLTVSNMSPEDSSIYLCSAGGLNTEAFFGQGTRLTVV.

The rearrangement links TRBV25-1 to TRBJ1-6; unclear D gene. Trimming removed 0 bases at V and 9 bases at J, with 12 bases between. Germline V gene data show CDR1 as MGHDK and CDR2 as SYGVNS. This CDR3 has 15 amino acids. The CDR3, as DNA: TGTGCCAGCAGTGAATACGCGGGGAGCGGTTCACCCCTCCACTTT. It is translated as CASSEYAGSGSPLHF.